This TCR beta chain was found in a study of blood T cell repertoires in COVID-19. Across the whole study: PBMCs, B-cell-depleted T cells, or T cells were the source of the cDNA or gDNA that made up the material.

As processed by the authors: Amplified reference gene primers provided the basis for estimating nucleated cell counts. Assay: immunoSEQ multiplex PCR; the TCRdb copy retains only in-frame clones and omits some. The D gene and trimming were derived from the DNA, and the V and J assignments and clone size from that table. This sample carries over 25,000 clones, 91% of them seen once, and the ten largest clones take roughly 9.5%. Trimming shortened V by 2 bases and J by 3 bases, and 19 bases separated the two germline ends. The CDR3 spans 17 residues. CDR1 and CDR2 (germline): SGHNT, YENEEA. The chain recombines TRBV11-3 with TRBJ2-5, with D possibly matching TRBD1 (7 bases). This TCR was sampled from a human donor with active COVID-19. The donor label of this sample is uncertain. Input material: peripheral blood. CDR3 sequence reads: CASSLMGGYTGEETQYF. The CDR3 nucleotides read TGTGCCAGCAGCTTAATGGGAGGTTACACAGGGGAAGAGACCCAGTACTTC.